This TCR beta chain was identified during a study of cytomegalovirus exposure and HLA in healthy donors. CDR3 length: 11 amino acids. CDR1 SGHTA and CDR2 FQGNSA come from the germline V gene. V was pared by 5 bases and J by 8 bases, with 8 bases between. In the case of this clone: The antigen is unknown.

Whole-study results and caveats: A few CMV-associated chains were confirmed in vitro to be specific for CMV antigens. Among TCR beta chains, those listed as cytomegalovirus-associated numbered over 150. Despite most TCR sequences being rare, some public TCRs occurred in many donors.

Data came from immunoSEQ multiplex PCR; TCRdb stores just in-frame clones and leaves some out. The table shows roughly 100,000 clones, with about 88% occurring only once. The rearrangement joins TRBV7-2 to TRBJ2-3, with TRBD2 as a possible D gene (6 bases). This clonotype was obtained from a woman aged 18-35 years in good health and CMV-seropositive. The source material was PBMCs. The CDR3, as DNA: TGTGCCAGCAGCCTCGGGGGTACGCAGTATTTT. Its translation is CASSLGGTQYF.